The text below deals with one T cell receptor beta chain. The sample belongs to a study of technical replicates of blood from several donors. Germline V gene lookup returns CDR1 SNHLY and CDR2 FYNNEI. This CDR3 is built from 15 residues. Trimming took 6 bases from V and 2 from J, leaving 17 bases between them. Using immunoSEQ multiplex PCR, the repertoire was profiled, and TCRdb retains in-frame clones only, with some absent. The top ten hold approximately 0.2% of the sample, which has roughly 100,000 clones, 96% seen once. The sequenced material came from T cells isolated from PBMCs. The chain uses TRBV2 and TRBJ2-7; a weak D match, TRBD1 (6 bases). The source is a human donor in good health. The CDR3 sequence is CASRGRTAAPYEQYF. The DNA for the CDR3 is TGTGCCAGCAGAGGCCGGACAGCTGCCCCCTACGAGCAGTACTTC.